This T cell receptor (beta chain) appears in the sequencing data of a study of T cell repertoires in cytomegalovirus infection. Study summary: CMV epitopes, recently identified HLA-C-restricted and well-studied HLA-B-restricted, were used. Both a matching HLA type and CMV infection were indicated by public TCR beta signatures. General study results and limits: Dominating the ex vivo response were TCR beta clonotypes that were CMV-specific and HLA-C-restricted. Summed public TCR beta family frequency identified CMV carriers bearing the relevant HLA.

This CDR3 region has 15 residues. Deletions cut 3 bases from V and 3 bases from J, with 13 bases between. CDR1 and CDR2 from the germline V gene are LNHDA and SQIVND (reference sequence). MiXCR, run by TCRdb on the reads, gives a single entry per CDR3 protein. Here the sample spans about 920,000 distinct CDR3 sequences, roughly 30% being singletons. Concerning this clonotype: Its antigen is unknown.

The sequence was obtained from a human donor in good health (CMV status not recorded). Some clones in this sample may be carry-over from other donors' samples. The sequencing used cultured CD8+ T cells from PBMCs, collected from culture after CMV antigen stimulation. This rearrangement joins TRBV19 to TRBJ2-3, with D uncertain. CDR3 loop: CASSIMGSWTDTQYF. CDR3 coding DNA: TGTGCCAGTAGTATCATGGGATCCTGGACAGATACGCAGTATTTT.